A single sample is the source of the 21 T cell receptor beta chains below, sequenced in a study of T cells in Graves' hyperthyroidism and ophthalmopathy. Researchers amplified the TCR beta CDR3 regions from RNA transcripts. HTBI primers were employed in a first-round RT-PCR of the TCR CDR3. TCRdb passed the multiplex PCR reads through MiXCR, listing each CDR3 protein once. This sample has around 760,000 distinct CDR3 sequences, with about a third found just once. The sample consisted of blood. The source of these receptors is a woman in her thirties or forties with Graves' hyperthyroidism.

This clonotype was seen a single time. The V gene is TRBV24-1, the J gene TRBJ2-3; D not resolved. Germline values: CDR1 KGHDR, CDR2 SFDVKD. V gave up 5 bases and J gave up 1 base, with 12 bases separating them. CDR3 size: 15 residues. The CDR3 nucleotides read TGTGCCACCAGTGTCGCGGTGGGCGGCACAGATACGCAGTATTTT. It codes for CATSVAVGGTDTQYF.

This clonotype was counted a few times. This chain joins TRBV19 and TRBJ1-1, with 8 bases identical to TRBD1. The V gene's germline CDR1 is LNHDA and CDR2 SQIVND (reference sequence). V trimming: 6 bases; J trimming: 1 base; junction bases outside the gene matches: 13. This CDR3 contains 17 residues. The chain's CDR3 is CASSPGTGVGRNTEAFF. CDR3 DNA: TGTGCCAGTAGCCCCGGGACAGGCGTAGGGAGGAACACTGAAGCTTTCTTT. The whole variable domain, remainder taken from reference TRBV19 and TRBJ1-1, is DGGITQSPKYLFRKEGQNVTLSCEQNLNHDAMYWYRQDPGQGLRLIYYSQIVNDFQKGDIAEGYSVSREKKESFPLTVTSAQKNPTAFYLCASSPGTGVGRNTEAFFGQGTRLTVV.

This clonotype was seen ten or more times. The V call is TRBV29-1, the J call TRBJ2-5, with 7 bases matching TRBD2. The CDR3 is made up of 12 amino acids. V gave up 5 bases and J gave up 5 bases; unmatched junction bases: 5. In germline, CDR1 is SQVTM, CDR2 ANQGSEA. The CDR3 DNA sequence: TGCAGCGTTTTTAGCGGGCCTGAGACCCAGTACTTC. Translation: CSVFSGPETQYF.

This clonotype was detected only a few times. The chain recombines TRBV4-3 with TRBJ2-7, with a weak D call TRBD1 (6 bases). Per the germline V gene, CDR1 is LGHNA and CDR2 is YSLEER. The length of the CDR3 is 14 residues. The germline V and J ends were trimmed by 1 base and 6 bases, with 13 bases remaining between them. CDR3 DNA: TGCGCCAGCAGCCAAGTCAGGGGCGACGGCGAGCAGTACTTC. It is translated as CASSQVRGDGEQYF.

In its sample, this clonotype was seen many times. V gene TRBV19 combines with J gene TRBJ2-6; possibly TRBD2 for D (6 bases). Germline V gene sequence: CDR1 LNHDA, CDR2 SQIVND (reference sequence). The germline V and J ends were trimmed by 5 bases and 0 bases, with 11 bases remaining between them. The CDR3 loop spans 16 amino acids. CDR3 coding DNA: TGTGCCAGTAGTCCGGGACTCCCCTCTGGGGCCAACGTCCTGACTTTC. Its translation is CASSPGLPSGANVLTF.

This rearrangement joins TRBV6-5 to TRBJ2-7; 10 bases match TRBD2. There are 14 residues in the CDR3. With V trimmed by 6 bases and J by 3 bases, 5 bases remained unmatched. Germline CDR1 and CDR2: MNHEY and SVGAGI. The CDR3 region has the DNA TGTGCCAGCAGCCGCACTAGCGGGAACTACGAGCAGTACTTC. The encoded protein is CASSRTSGNYEQYF.

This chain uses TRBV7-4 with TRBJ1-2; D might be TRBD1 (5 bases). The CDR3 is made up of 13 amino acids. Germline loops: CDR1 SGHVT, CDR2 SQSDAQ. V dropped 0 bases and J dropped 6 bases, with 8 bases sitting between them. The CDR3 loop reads CASSLAGVDGYTF. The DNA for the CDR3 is TGTGCCAGCAGCTTAGCAGGGGTGGATGGCTACACCTTC.

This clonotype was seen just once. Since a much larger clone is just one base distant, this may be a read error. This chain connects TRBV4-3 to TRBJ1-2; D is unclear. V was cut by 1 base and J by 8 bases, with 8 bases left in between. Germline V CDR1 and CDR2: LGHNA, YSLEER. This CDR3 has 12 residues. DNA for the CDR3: TGCGCCAGCAGCCAAGTACTGGACGGCTACACCTTC. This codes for CASSQVLDGYTF.

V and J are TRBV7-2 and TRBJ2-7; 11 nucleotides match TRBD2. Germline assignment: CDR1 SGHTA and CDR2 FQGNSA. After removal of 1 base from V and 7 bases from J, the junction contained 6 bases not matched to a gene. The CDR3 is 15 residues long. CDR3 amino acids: CASSLGTSGGGEQYF. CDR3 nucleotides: TGTGCCAGCAGCTTAGGTACTAGCGGGGGAGGAGAGCAGTACTTC.

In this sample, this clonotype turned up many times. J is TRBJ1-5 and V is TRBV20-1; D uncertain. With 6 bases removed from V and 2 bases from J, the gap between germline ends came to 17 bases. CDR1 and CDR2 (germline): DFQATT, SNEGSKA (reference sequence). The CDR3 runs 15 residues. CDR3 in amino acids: CSAGPVESGNQPQHF. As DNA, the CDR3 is TGCAGTGCGGGCCCCGTGGAGTCGGGCAATCAGCCCCAGCATTTT.

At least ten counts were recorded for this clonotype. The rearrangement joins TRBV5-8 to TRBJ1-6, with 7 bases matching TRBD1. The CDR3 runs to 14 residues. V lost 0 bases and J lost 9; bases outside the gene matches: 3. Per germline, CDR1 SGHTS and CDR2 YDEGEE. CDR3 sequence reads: CASSLEGARSPLHF. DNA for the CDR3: TGTGCCAGCAGCTTGGAGGGGGCCCGTTCACCCCTCCACTTT. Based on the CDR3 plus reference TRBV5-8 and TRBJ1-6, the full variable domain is EAGVTQSPTHLIKTRGQQATLRCSPISGHTSVYWYQQALGLGLQFLLWYDEGEERNRGNFPPRFSGRQFPNYSSELNVNALELEDSALYLCASSLEGARSPLHFGNGTRLTVT.

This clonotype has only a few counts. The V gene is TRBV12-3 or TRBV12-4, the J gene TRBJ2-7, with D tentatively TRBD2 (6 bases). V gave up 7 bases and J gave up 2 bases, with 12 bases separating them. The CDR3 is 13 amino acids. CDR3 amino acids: CASTLEGPYEQYF. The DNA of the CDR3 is TGTGCCAGCACCTTGGAGGGGCCCTACGAGCAGTACTTC.

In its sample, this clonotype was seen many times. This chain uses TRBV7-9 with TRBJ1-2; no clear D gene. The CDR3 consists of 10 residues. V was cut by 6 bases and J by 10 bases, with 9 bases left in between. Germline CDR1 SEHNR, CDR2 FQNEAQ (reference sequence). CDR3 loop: CASSVGDYTF. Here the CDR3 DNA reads TGTGCCAGCAGTGTCGGCGACTACACCTTC.

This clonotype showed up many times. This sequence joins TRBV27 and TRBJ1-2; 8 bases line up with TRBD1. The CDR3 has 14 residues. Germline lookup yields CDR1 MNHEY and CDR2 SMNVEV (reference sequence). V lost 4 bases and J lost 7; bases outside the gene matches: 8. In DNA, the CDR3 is TGTGCCAGCAGTTCAAGGGCACAGGGGGGTGGCTACACCTTC. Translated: CASSSRAQGGGYTF.

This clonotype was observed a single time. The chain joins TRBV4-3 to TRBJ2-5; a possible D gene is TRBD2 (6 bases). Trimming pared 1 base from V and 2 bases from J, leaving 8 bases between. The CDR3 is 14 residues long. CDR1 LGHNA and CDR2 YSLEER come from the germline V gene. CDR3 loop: CASSQVAAQETQYF. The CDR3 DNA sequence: TGCGCCAGCAGCCAAGTAGCGGCACAAGAGACCCAGTACTTC.

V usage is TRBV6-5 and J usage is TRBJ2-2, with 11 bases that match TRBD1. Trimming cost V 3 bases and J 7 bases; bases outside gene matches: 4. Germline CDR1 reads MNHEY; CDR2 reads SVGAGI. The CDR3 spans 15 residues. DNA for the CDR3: TGTGCCAGCAGTTATCGGACAGGGGGCGTCGGGGAGCTGTTTTTT. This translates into CASSYRTGGVGELFF.

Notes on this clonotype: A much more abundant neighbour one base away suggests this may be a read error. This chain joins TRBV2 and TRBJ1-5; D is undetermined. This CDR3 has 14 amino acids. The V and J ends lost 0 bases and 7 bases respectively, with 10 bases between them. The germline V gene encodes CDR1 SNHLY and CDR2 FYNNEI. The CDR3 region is CASSEALPEQPQHF. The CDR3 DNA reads TGTGCCAGCAGTGAAGCGCTTCCGGAACAGCCCCAGCATTTT.

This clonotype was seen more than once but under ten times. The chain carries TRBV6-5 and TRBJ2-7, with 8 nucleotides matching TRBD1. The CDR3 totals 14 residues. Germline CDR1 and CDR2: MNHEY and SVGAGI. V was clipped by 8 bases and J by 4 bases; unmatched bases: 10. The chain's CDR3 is CASPRDRKGYEQYF. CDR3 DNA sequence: TGTGCCAGCCCCAGGGACAGGAAGGGTTACGAGCAGTACTTC.

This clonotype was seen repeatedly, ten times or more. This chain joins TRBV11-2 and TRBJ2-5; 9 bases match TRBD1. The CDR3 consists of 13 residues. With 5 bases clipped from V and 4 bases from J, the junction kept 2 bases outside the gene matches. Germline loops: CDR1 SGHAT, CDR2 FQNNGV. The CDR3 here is CASSGTGLETQYF. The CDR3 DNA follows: TGTGCCAGCAGCGGGACAGGGCTAGAGACCCAGTACTTC.

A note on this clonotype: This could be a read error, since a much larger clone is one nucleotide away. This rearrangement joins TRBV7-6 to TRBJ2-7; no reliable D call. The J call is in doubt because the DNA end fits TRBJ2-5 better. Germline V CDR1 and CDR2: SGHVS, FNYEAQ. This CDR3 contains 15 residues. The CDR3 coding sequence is TGTGCCGGCAGCTTGGAAGTCGGCAACCAAGAGACCCAGTACTTC. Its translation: CAGSLEVGNQETQYF.

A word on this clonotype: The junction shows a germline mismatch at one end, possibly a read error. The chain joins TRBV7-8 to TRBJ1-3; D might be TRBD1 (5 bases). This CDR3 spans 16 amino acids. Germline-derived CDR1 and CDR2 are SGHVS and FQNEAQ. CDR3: CASSLRRQTSGSTIYF. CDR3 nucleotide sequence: TGTGCCAGCAGCTTACGGAGACAGACATCTGGAAGCACCATATATTTT.